This T cell receptor beta chain was recorded in a study of blood T cell repertoires in COVID-19. Overall study: Acute and convalescent COVID-19 specimens originated in the United States, Italy and Spain. PBMCs, B-cell-depleted T cells, or T cells provided the cDNA or gDNA that made up the material.

Seattle researchers signed up patients amid active infection and tracked them longitudinally. Profiling relied on immunoSEQ multiplex PCR, and the TCRdb table lists in-frame clones only, not all of them. This table has 87,000 or so clones, about 85% appearing once. The CDR3 totals 12 residues. CDR1 and CDR2 from the germline V gene are LGHDT and YNNKEL (reference sequence). V lost 3 bases, J lost 8 bases, and 2 bases stayed unmatched. The TCR was taken from an elderly woman with COVID-19, enrolled during active disease. The chain carries TRBV3-1 (or the pseudogene TRBV3-2) and TRBJ1-2; 8 nucleotides match TRBD1. What was sequenced was peripheral blood. This CDR3 reads CASSHRTGGYTF. The CDR3 coding sequence is TGTGCCAGCAGCCATCGGACAGGGGGCTACACCTTC.